This T cell receptor (beta chain) was sequenced during a study of cytomegalovirus exposure and HLA in healthy donors. Germline lookup yields CDR1 WSHSY and CDR2 SAAADI. V was clipped by 4 bases and J by 4 bases, with 13 bases between them. There are 14 residues in the CDR3. Vbeta (60) and Jbeta (13) primers were used in the PCR. Libraries were prepared by immunoSEQ multiplex PCR; TCRdb keeps only in-frame clonotypes and omits some of them. The sample lists approximately 150,000 clones, about 80% occurring once. In the case of this clone: Its antigen remains unidentified.

General study findings and limits: In a later analysis, HLA-associated beta chains showed higher expansion and lower generation probabilities than comparable chains. An assumption of roughly uniform sequencing depth across donors underlay the presence/absence analyses.

The chain employs TRBV10-2 and TRBJ2-5, with D tentatively TRBD2 (7 bases). The clonotype was recovered from a man under 40 in good health and CMV-seropositive. Sequencing was done on a sample of PBMCs. CDR3: CASSGGGAGETQYF. CDR3 in DNA: TGCGCCAGCAGTGGTGGGGGGGCCGGAGAGACCCAGTACTTC.